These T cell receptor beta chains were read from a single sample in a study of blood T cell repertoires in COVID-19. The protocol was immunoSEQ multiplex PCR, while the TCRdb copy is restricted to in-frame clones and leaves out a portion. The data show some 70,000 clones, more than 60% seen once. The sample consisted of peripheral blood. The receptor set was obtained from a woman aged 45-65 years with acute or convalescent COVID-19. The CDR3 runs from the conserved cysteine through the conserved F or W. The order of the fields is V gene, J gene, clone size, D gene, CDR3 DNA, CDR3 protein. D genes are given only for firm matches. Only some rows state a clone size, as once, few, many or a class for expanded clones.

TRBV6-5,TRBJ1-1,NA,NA,TGTGCCAGCCACCAGACAGGGAACACTGAAGCTTTCTTT,CASHQTGNTEAFF
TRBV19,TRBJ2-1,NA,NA,TGTGCCAGTAGTATCGGAGCATCGTTGGGTCAGTTCTTC,CASSIGASLGQFF
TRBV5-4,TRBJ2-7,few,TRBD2,TGTGCCAGCAGCTCCCCCAGCGGGAGCTCCTACGAGCAGTACTTC,CASSSPSGSSYEQYF
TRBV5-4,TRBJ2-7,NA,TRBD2,TGTGCCAGCAGCTCAATGACTAGCGGGAGGCCTCACGAGCAGTACTTC,CASSSMTSGRPHEQYF
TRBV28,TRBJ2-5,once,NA,TGTGCCAGCCAGCCTAGGCGAGGATTAGGCAAAGAGACCCAGTACTTC,CASQPRRGLGKETQYF
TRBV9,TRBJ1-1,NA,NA,TGTGCCAGAACCAGGGAGAACACTGAAGCTTTCTTT,CARTRENTEAFF
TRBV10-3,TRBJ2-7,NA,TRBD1,TGTGCCATCAGTGATGACAGGGGGCGAGAGCAGTACTTC,CAISDDRGREQYF
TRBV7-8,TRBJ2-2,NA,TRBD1,TGTGCCAGCAGCCCTAATCTGGGACAGGGGGTTTACACCGGGGAGCTGTTTTTT,CASSPNLGQGVYTGELFF
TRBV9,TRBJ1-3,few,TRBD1,TGTGCCAGCAGCCCGACAGGGTCTGGAAACACCATATATTTT,CASSPTGSGNTIYF
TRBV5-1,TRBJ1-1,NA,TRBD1,TGCGCCAGCAGCCCTCCGGGACAGGGTTCGGAAGCTTTCTTT,CASSPPGQGSEAFF
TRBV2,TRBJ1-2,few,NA,TGTGCCAGTCAGGGCTTAGTCTATGGCTACACCTTC,CASQGLVYGYTF
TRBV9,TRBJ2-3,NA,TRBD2,TGTGCCAGCAGCGTAGGACTAGCGGGAGTAGGAGATACGCAGTATTTT,CASSVGLAGVGDTQYF
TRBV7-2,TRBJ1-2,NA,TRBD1,TGTGCCAGCAGCTCCCTCAGGGGGGAGAACGGCTACACCTTC,CASSSLRGENGYTF
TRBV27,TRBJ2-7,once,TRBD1,TGTGCCAGCAGTTTTTTCAGGACAGGGGAATTAGGCTGGCGCTACGAGCAGTACTTC,CASSFFRTGELGWRYEQYF
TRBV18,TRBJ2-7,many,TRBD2,TGTGCCAGCTCACCCGGGACTAGCGTTGACGAGCAGTACTTC,CASSPGTSVDEQYF
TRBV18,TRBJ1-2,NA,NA,TGTGCCAGCTCAAACCAGGGGAGTAACTATGGCTACACCTTC,CASSNQGSNYGYTF
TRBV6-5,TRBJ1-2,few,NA,TGTGCCAGCAGGGGTGGACAAGGGAATGGCTACACCTTC,CASRGGQGNGYTF
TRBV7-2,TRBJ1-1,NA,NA,TGTGCCAGCAGCTTTACCCGGGACACCGAAGCTTTCTTT,CASSFTRDTEAFF
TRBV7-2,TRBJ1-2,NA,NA,TGTGCCAGCAGCTTAGGATGGCAGAATGGCTACACCTTC,CASSLGWQNGYTF
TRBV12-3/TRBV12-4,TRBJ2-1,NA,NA,TGTGCCAGCAGTTTAGGGGCTTACAATGAGCAGTTCTTC,CASSLGAYNEQFF
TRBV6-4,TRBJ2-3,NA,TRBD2,TGTGCCAGCAGCGAAACTAGCGGGGTAAATACGCAGTATTTT,CASSETSGVNTQYF
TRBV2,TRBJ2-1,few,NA,TGTGCCAGCAGTGAATTTTCTAGCCTTAGCTCCTACAATGAGCAGTTCTTC,CASSEFSSLSSYNEQFF
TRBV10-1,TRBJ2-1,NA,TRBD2,TGCGCCAGCAGTGGAGATAGACTAGCGGGAACCCACGATGAGCAGTTCTTC,CASSGDRLAGTHDEQFF
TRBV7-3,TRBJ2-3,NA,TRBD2,TGTGCCAGCACCAGTTTTAGCGGGGGGGCCGGAGATACGCAGTATTTT,CASTSFSGGAGDTQYF
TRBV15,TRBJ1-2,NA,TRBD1,TGTGCCACCAGCAGAGTTGCGGACAGGGGATACGGCTACACCTTC,CATSRVADRGYGYTF
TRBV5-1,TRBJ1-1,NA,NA,TGCGCCAGCAGAGTGGGTACCGACAGGTACACTGAAGCTTTCTTT,CASRVGTDRYTEAFF
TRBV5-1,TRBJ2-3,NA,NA,TGCGCCAGCAGCTTGGGAAACTCAGATACGCAGTATTTT,CASSLGNSDTQYF
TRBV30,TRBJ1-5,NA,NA,TGTGCCTGGAGTGTAGGCGGAGGGTACGTAGATCAGCCCCAGCATTTT,CAWSVGGGYVDQPQHF
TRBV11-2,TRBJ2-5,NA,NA,TGTGCCAGCAGCTTAGTGGCAGGGGGCGGGAGAGAGACCCAGTACTTC,CASSLVAGGGRETQYF
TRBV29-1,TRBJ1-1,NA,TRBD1,TGCAGCGTAAGCCCGACAGGGGCATACACTGAAGCTTTCTTT,CSVSPTGAYTEAFF
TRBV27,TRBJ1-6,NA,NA,TGTGCCAGCAGTTCCTGGGGCCAAAATTATAATTCACCCCTCCACTTT,CASSSWGQNYNSPLHF
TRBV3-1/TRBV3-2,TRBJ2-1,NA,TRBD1,TGTGCCAGCAGCCCCAGGACAGGAATATTGAGCTCCTACAATGAGCAGTTCTTC,CASSPRTGILSSYNEQFF
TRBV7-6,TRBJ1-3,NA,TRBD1,TGTGCCAGCAGCCGACAGGGCCCTGGAAACACCATATATTTT,CASSRQGPGNTIYF
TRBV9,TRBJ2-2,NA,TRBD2,TGTGCCAGCAGCGTAGCTCGCGGGAGGAACACCGGGGAGCTGTTTTTT,CASSVARGRNTGELFF
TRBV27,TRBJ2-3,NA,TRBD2,TGTGCCAGCAGTTTAAGGGCTAGCGGGGGGGTTAACATCACAGATACGCAGTATTTT,CASSLRASGGVNITDTQYF
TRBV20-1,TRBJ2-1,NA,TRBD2,TGCAGTGCTAGTGGCACTAGCGGGAGTTCTTCCTACAATGAGCAGTTCTTC,CSASGTSGSSSYNEQFF
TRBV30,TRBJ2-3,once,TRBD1,TGTGCCTGGAAGACAGGGATTATCACAGATACGCAGTATTTT,CAWKTGIITDTQYF
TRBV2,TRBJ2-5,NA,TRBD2,TGTGCCAGCAGTCGACTAGCGGGGCCCCAAGAGACCCAGTACTTC,CASSRLAGPQETQYF
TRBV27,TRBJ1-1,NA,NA,TGTGCCAGCCGGAATCCCTTCGGGGGCACTGAAGCTTTCTTT,CASRNPFGGTEAFF
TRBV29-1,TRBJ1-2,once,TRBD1,TGCAGCGTGGGCGAGGGCAGGGGGAATGGCTACACCTTC,CSVGEGRGNGYTF
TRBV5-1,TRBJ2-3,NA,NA,TGCGCCAGCAGCTCGACCCTATACAGGGTAAGCACAGATACGCAGTATTTT,CASSSTLYRVSTDTQYF
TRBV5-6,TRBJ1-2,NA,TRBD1,TGTGCCAGCAGCATTGACAGGGGGGCAAACTATGGCTACACCTTC,CASSIDRGANYGYTF
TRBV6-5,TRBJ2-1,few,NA,TGTGCCAGCAGTTTGGGCGCACAGGGATGGCAGTTCTTC,CASSLGAQGWQFF
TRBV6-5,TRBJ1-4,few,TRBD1,TGTGCCATCTCCCCGGGACAGTCGGAAAAACTGTTTTTT,CAISPGQSEKLFF
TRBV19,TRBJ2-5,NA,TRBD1,TGTGCCAGTAGTATAGGGACAGGGAGAGAGACCCAGTACTTC,CASSIGTGRETQYF
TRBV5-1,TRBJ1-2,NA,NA,TGCGCCAGCAGAAGTGACAGGAATTATGGCTACACCTTC,CASRSDRNYGYTF
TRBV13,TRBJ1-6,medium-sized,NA,TGTGCCAGCAGCTTAGAAGGGAGGAACTCACCCCTCCACTTT,CASSLEGRNSPLHF
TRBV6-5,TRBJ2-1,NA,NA,TGTGCCAGCCGCAAAGTAGCGGCTTCCTACAATGAGCAGTTCTTC,CASRKVAASYNEQFF
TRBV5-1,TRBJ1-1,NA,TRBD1,TGCGCCAGCAGCTTGGAGCCCGGGACAGGTGAAGCTTTCTTT,CASSLEPGTGEAFF
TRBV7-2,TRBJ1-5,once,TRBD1,TGTGCCAGCAGCTTAGTGGGACAGGGGGCTCAGCCCCAGCATTTT,CASSLVGQGAQPQHF
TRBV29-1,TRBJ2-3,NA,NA,TGCAGCGTTGAAGGGCAGGGCCTACCCCCAGATACGCAGTATTTT,CSVEGQGLPPDTQYF
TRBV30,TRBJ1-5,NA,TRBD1,TGTGCCTGGAGTGGACAGGGGGATCAGCCCCAGCATTTT,CAWSGQGDQPQHF
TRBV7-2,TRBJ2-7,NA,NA,TGTGCCAGCAGCTCACCCGGGAGATCTAACTACGAGCAGTACTTC,CASSSPGRSNYEQYF
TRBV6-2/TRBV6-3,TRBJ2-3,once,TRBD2,TGTGCCAGCAGTTACCCGACTAGCGGCGACACAGATACGCAGTATTTT,CASSYPTSGDTDTQYF
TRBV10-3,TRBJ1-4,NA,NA,TGTGCCATCAGTGAGTCGGCTGCAACTAATGAAAAACTGTTTTTT,CAISESAATNEKLFF
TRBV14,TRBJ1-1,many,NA,TGTGCCAGCAGCCAAGGGCTACAGGGCATGAACACTGAAGCTTTCTTT,CASSQGLQGMNTEAFF
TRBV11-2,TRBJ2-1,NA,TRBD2,TGTGCCAGCAGCTTGGGGACTAGCGGGGGGGTGCTGGTCTTC,CASSLGTSGGVLVF
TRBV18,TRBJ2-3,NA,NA,TGTGCCAGCTCACCTTCTCTCACAGATACGCAGTATTTT,CASSPSLTDTQYF
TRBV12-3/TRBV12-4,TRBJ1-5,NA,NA,TGTGCCAGCAGCATGGGGGGAAATCAGCCCCAGCATTTT,CASSMGGNQPQHF
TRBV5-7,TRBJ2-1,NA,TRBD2,TGTGCCAGCAGCTCCAGACTAGCGGATCCCTCCTACAATGAGCAGTTCTTC,CASSSRLADPSYNEQFF